This entry lists 16 T cell receptor beta chains sequenced from one sample in a study of cytomegalovirus exposure and HLA in healthy donors. Primers: 60 Vbeta forward and 13 Jbeta reverse. Method: immunoSEQ multiplex PCR; TCRdb's copy keeps in-frame clones and lacks some. This table has approximately 210,000 clones, almost 80% appearing once. The sequencing sample was made of PBMCs. All receptors derive from a male donor in good health and CMV-seronegative.

V and J are TRBV19 and TRBJ2-3; 11 bases fit TRBD2. Germline V gene data show CDR1 as LNHDA and CDR2 as SQIVND (reference sequence). CDR3 length: 14 amino acids. J gave up 0 bases and V 10 bases, and 3 bases lay outside the gene matches. The DNA for the CDR3 is TGTGCCACCTGGACTAGCGGGAGCACAGATACGCAGTATTTT. Residues: CATWTSGSTDTQYF.

The chain employs TRBV5-6 and TRBJ2-7, with D possibly matching TRBD1 (6 bases). The CDR3 has 14 amino acids. V lost 0 bases and J lost 2, with 9 bases in between. The V gene's germline CDR1 is SGHDT and CDR2 YYEEEE. CDR3 protein: CASSLAGTTYEQYF. CDR3 nucleotides: TGTGCCAGCAGCTTGGCCGGGACAACCTACGAGCAGTACTTC.

The V and J genes are TRBV7-6 and TRBJ2-7; TRBD1 agrees at 11 bases. The CDR3 is 14 amino acids. With V trimmed by 5 bases and J by 4 bases, 4 bases remained unmatched. Germline V gene data show CDR1 as SGHVS and CDR2 as FNYEAQ. CDR3 sequence (DNA): TGTGCCAGCAGCCAAGGGACAGGGGGTTACGAGCAGTACTTC. Its translation: CASSQGTGGYEQYF.

As to this clone: At one end, the junction sequence differs from germline, possibly due to a read error. The J gene is TRBJ1-4, the V gene TRBV7-7; weak D call: TRBD1 (6 bases). CDR1 is SSHAT and CDR2 is FNYEAQ in the germline V gene (reference sequence). The CDR3 is 13 amino acids. CDR3 protein: CASSQGHNEKLFF. CDR3 bases: TGTGCTAGCAGCCAGGGGCACAATGAAAAACTGTTTTTT.

The chain joins TRBV12-5 to TRBJ2-2; D is possibly TRBD2 (6 bases). Trimming removed 6 bases from V and 2 bases from J, with 16 bases in between. Germline CDR1 is LGHNT and CDR2 is FRNRAP. This CDR3 is 16 amino acids long. The CDR3 nucleotides read TGTGCTAGTGGATCGGGACTTCCTCTTAACACCGGGGAGCTGTTTTTT. It yields the protein CASGSGLPLNTGELFF.

The chain combines TRBV7-2 with TRBJ1-5, with no clear D. Trimming stripped 5 bases from V and 2 bases from J, with 10 bases between. The CDR3 runs 14 residues. The V gene's germline CDR1 is SGHTA and CDR2 FQGNSA. Here the CDR3 DNA reads TGTGCCAGCAGCCATGACTGGGGCAATCAGCCCCAGCATTTT. This translates into CASSHDWGNQPQHF.

This chain uses TRBV28 with TRBJ1-6; 8 nucleotides match TRBD1. With V trimmed by 3 bases and J by 2 bases, 15 bases remained unmatched. CDR3 length: 20 amino acids. Germline V gene sequence: CDR1 MDHEN, CDR2 SYDVKM. For the CDR3, the DNA is TGTGCCAGCAGTTTCAAGGGGCGGGAGACAGGGGATCCCTATAATTCACCCCTCCACTTT. Amino acid sequence: CASSFKGRETGDPYNSPLHF.

This chain links TRBV4-3 with TRBJ2-1; 7 bases map to TRBD2. CDR1 LGHNA and CDR2 YSLEER come from the germline V gene. The CDR3 spans 16 residues. V shed 0 bases and J 6 bases; nucleotides not matched to a gene: 8. Here the CDR3 DNA reads TGCGCCAGCAGCCAAGATGGACGGGGGGTGGTCAATGAGCAGTTCTTC. Its protein product is CASSQDGRGVVNEQFF.

This clone was seen a handful of times. The J gene is TRBJ2-1, the V gene TRBV19, with TRBD1 matching 8 bases. V dropped 10 bases and J dropped 8; count of bases not matched to a gene: 13. The CDR3 contains 14 residues. The germline V gene encodes CDR1 LNHDA and CDR2 SQIVND (reference sequence). CDR3 sequence (DNA): TGTGCCACCCGGGACAGGACACCTAGGGATGAGCAGTTCTTC. Protein: CATRDRTPRDEQFF.

The J gene is TRBJ2-7, the V gene TRBV21-1; TRBD1, the D gene given by the table, was not confirmed from the DNA. TRBV21-1 is flagged as a pseudogene. The CDR3 totals 16 residues. The CDR3 loop reads CASSRGVDRASYEQYF. The CDR3 coding sequence is TGTGCCAGCAGCCGGGGGGTGGACAGGGCCTCCTACGAGCAGTACTTC.

The chain recombines TRBV10-2 with TRBJ1-3; 7 bases line up with TRBD1. The CDR3 totals 16 residues. Per germline, CDR1 WSHSY and CDR2 SAAADI. J gave up 3 bases and V 4 bases, and 9 bases lay outside the gene matches. This chain's CDR3 is CASSGFEGAHGNTIYF. The CDR3 DNA follows: TGCGCCAGCAGTGGTTTCGAGGGGGCGCATGGAAACACCATATATTTT.

Regarding this clone: The junction differs from germline at one of its ends, possibly a read error. The rearrangement uses TRBV27 and TRBJ2-1, with 9 nucleotides matching TRBD1. Germline CDR1 is MNHEY and CDR2 is SMNVEV (reference sequence). The CDR3 contains 14 residues. CDR3 nucleotides: TGTGCCAGCACTCACGGGACAGGGTACACTGAGCAGTTCTTC. Translation gives CASTHGTGYTEQFF.

The V gene is TRBV2, the J gene TRBJ2-5; tentative D call: TRBD2 (6 bases). The length of the CDR3 is 15 residues. The germline gives CDR1 SNHLY, CDR2 FYNNEI. V was clipped by 5 bases and J by 3 bases, with 16 bases between them. The CDR3 sequence is CASSRRTTREETQYF. In DNA, the CDR3 is TGTGCCAGCAGTCGACGGACTACCAGAGAAGAGACCCAGTACTTC.

The CDR3 DNA sequence: TGTGCCAGCAGTCCGGCGGGACAGAACTATGGCTACACCTTC. Amino acid sequence: CASSPAGQNYGYTF. This chain links TRBV9 with TRBJ1-2; 7 bases fit TRBD1. Germline values: CDR1 SGDLS, CDR2 YYNGEE. The CDR3 length is 14 residues. Germline trimming cut 5 bases from V and 2 bases from J; bases unmatched to any gene: 6. Full variable domain (rest looked up from reference TRBV9 and TRBJ1-2): DSGVTQTPKHLITATGQRVTLRCSPRSGDLSVYWYQQSLDQGLQFLIQYYNGEERAKGNILERFSAQQFPDLHSELNLSSLELGDSALYFCASSPAGQNYGYTFGSGTRLTVV.

This chain links TRBV7-6 with TRBJ1-1; no clear D. V lost 3 bases and J lost 0, with 5 bases in between. This CDR3 spans 13 amino acids. Germline-derived CDR1 and CDR2 are SGHVS and FNYEAQ. CDR3 residues: CASSLSLNTEAFF. The CDR3 nucleotides read TGTGCCAGCAGCTTGAGTTTGAACACTGAAGCTTTCTTT.

The chain joins TRBV6-5 to TRBJ1-2, with D possibly matching TRBD1 (5 bases). The CDR3 has 11 residues. Germline-derived CDR1 and CDR2 are MNHEY and SVGAGI. V lost 4 bases and J lost 5, with 5 bases in between. The CDR3, as DNA: TGTGCCAGCAGTTCAGGGTATGGCTACACCTTC. It is translated as CASSSGYGYTF.